This record concerns one T cell receptor (beta chain) sequence. The data originate from a study of blood T cell repertoires in COVID-19. As for the study in general: From T cells, B-cell-depleted T cells, or PBMCs came the material, which was cDNA or gDNA.

Original processing notes: Amplification with reference gene primers provided the estimates of nucleated cell counts. The table came from immunoSEQ multiplex PCR; TCRdb's copy has only in-frame clones and leaves some out. V and J calls and clone size are those listed in that table; D and trimming were worked out from the DNA. This sample carries 200,000 to 250,000 clones, approximately 80% of them seen once, and the ten largest clones take around 1.8%. CDR1 and CDR2 from the germline V gene are SGHRS and YFSETQ. This CDR3 has 16 amino acids. V was clipped by 0 bases and J by 0 bases, with 11 bases between them.

The sequenced sample was PBMCs or T cells enriched from blood (not recorded which). The chain recombines TRBV5-1 with TRBJ2-3; tentatively, D is TRBD2 (6 bases). This receptor was obtained from a man aged 60 to 75 who had recovered from COVID-19. The DNA for the CDR3 is TGCGCCAGCAGCTTGGGGGGGGTCCTCAGCACAGATACGCAGTATTTT. The encoded protein is CASSLGGVLSTDTQYF.